The 13 T cell receptor beta chains below come from one sample, sequenced in a study of T-cell memory formation after mild COVID-19. TCRdb reprocessed the 5' RACE reads with MiXCR, giving one entry per CDR3 protein. The sample lists 580,000 or so distinct CDR3 sequences, 17% occurring once. Sequencing was performed on PBMCs or a T cell subset sorted from them (not recorded which). These TCRs come from an adult woman who had mild COVID-19 (a few samples of this study predate the infection). Cell type and time point are not known.

The table lists this clonotype with a few counts. The chain has TRBV27 and TRBJ2-7; TRBD2 aligns across 9 bases. V lost 4 bases to trimming and J lost 3 bases; unmatched junction nucleotides: 19. CDR3 length: 19 amino acids. CDR1 is MNHEY and CDR2 is SMNVEV in the germline V gene (reference sequence). The CDR3 spells CASSSPLKSKRGALYEQYF. CDR3 DNA sequence: TGTGCCAGCAGTTCCCCTCTAAAGTCCAAGCGGGGGGCCCTCTACGAGCAGTACTTC.

The chain carries TRBV5-6 and TRBJ1-1, with a possible D match to TRBD1 (5 bases). The germline V gene encodes CDR1 SGHDT and CDR2 YYEEEE. This CDR3 contains 15 residues. The ends were cut back, 2 bases at V and 1 base at J, with 12 bases in the middle. CDR3 protein: CASSFNPGRNTEAFF. The CDR3 region has the DNA TGTGCCAGCAGCTTTAACCCAGGGAGGAACACTGAAGCTTTCTTT. Supplemented by reference TRBV5-6 and TRBJ1-1, the full variable domain reads DAGVTQSPTHLIKTRGQQVTLRCSPKSGHDTVSWYQQALGQGPQFIFQYYEEEERQRGNFPDRFSGHQFPNYSSELNVNALLLGDSALYLCASSFNPGRNTEAFFGQGTRLTVV.

The chain joins TRBV29-1 to TRBJ1-5; perhaps TRBD1 as D (5 bases). V dropped 1 base and J dropped 11 bases, with 15 bases sitting between them. The CDR3 has 13 residues. Germline-derived CDR1 and CDR2 are SQVTM and ANQGSEA. The CDR3 loop reads CSVEVGPRGTQHF. In DNA form, the CDR3 reads TGCAGCGTTGAAGTGGGCCCCCGGGGGACCCAGCATTTT.

The genes are TRBV9 and TRBJ2-5; 9 bases agree with TRBD2. V lost 0 bases and J lost 5; bases outside the gene matches: 8. Germline CDR1 reads SGDLS; CDR2 reads YYNGEE. This CDR3 region has 16 residues. The CDR3: CASSVDLAGYSETQYF. The CDR3 bases are TGTGCCAGCAGCGTAGATCTAGCGGGGTATTCGGAGACCCAGTACTTC.

This chain uses TRBV5-5 with TRBJ1-2; no firm D call. The CDR3 runs 14 residues. Germline V CDR1 and CDR2: SGHKS, YYEKEE (reference sequence). The V and J ends lost 4 bases and 5 bases respectively, with 15 bases between them. The CDR3 spells CASSLSGVWYGYTF. DNA of the CDR3: TGTGCCAGCAGCCTCTCAGGCGTGTGGTATGGCTACACCTTC.

The rearrangement links TRBV4-1 to TRBJ2-7; 9 bases agree with TRBD1. CDR3 size: 15 residues. CDR1 is MGHRA, CDR2 YSYEKL, per germline. V lost 4 bases to trimming and J lost 2 bases; unmatched junction nucleotides: 6. The CDR3: CASSLRTGETYEQYF. Written as DNA, the CDR3 is TGCGCCAGCAGCCTTAGGACAGGGGAAACCTACGAGCAGTACTTC.

The CDR3 region has the DNA TGTGCCAGCAGCTTCGGACCTAACTATGGCTACACCTTC. As protein: CASSFGPNYGYTF. The V gene is TRBV7-3, the J gene TRBJ1-2; D unclear. The CDR3 is made up of 13 amino acids. Germline-derived CDR1 and CDR2 are SGHTA and FQGTGA. V was clipped by 3 bases and J by 0 bases, with 5 bases between them.

This clonotype has only a few counts. V is TRBV13 and J is TRBJ2-5; TRBD1 agrees at 9 bases. V gave up 5 bases and J gave up 5 bases; unmatched junction bases: 9. The CDR3 is made up of 15 amino acids. Germline CDR1 reads PRHDT; CDR2 reads FYEKMQ (reference sequence). CDR3 loop: CASSTAGTGIETQYF. Here the CDR3 DNA reads TGTGCCAGCAGCACCGCCGGGACAGGGATCGAGACCCAGTACTTC.

The J gene is TRBJ1-1, the V gene TRBV12-3 or TRBV12-4; 7 nucleotides align to TRBD1. The CDR3 has 16 amino acids. V gave up 6 bases and J gave up 0 bases; unmatched junction bases: 10. Here the CDR3 DNA reads TGTGCCAGCAGCAACAGGGGAATTTCCTTGAACACTGAAGCTTTCTTT. It translates to CASSNRGISLNTEAFF.

The chain uses TRBV4-1 and TRBJ2-4; D uncertain. V lost 3 bases, J lost 8 bases, and 17 bases lay in between. CDR1 and CDR2 (germline): MGHRA, YSYEKL. This CDR3 has 15 amino acids. The CDR3 is CASSQITAPGDIQYF. In DNA, the CDR3 is TGCGCCAGCAGCCAGATAACAGCCCCTGGAGACATTCAGTACTTC.

This chain connects TRBV13 to TRBJ2-3; TRBD1 or TRBD2 may be the D gene (5 bases each). The V gene lost 3 bases and the J gene lost 14 bases, with 18 bases spanning the gap. CDR3 length equals 13 residues. The V gene's germline CDR1 is PRHDT and CDR2 FYEKMQ (reference sequence). The CDR3 sequence is CASSFHGASSLYF. The CDR3 DNA sequence: TGTGCCAGCAGCTTCCACGGGGCGTCCTCCCTGTATTTT. Combining the CDR3 with reference TRBV13 and TRBJ2-3 gives the whole variable domain AAGVIQSPRHLIKEKRETATLKCYPIPRHDTVYWYQQGPGQDPQFLISFYEKMQSDKGSIPDRFSAQQFSDYHSELNMSSLELGDSALYFCASSFHGASSLYFGPGTRLTVL.

This clonotype was picked up a small number of times. The gene calls are TRBV4-3 and TRBJ2-7, with 8 nucleotides matching TRBD1. In germline, CDR1 is LGHNA, CDR2 YSLEER. V gave up 4 bases and J gave up 4 bases; unmatched junction bases: 18. The CDR3 is 18 residues long. This CDR3 reads CASSPRDQQGARAYEQYF. CDR3 nucleotide sequence: TGCGCCAGCAGCCCCCGCGACCAGCAGGGGGCTCGCGCTTACGAGCAGTACTTC.

The chain employs TRBV3-1 and TRBJ2-7; D ambiguous. Trimming left V 0 bases short and J 6 bases short, with 9 bases between. The germline gives CDR1 LGHDT, CDR2 YNNKEL (reference sequence). The CDR3 spans 13 residues. The CDR3 protein is CASSQESYLEQYF. The CDR3 nucleotides are TGTGCCAGCAGCCAAGAATCTTATCTCGAGCAGTACTTC.